This T cell receptor (beta chain) was sequenced for a study of shared clonotypes between healthy human individuals (dated by TCRdb to the early 2020s). Broadly, across the study: A few men and two women, aged 18 to 49 years, made up the cohort. Between about 0.8 and 8.9 billion PBMCs per donor were obtained by leukapheresis. To increase sequencing depth and limit assay-specific biases, different laboratories used diverse techniques to prepare libraries and sequence TCR repertoires. Blood TCR repertoires of about five healthy adults were deeply sequenced to estimate repertoire size and the extent of clonotype sharing between individuals.

General findings and caveats noted by the study authors: Because the study included only a small number of donors, the genetic and exposure-history diversity represented was limited. Sampling was restricted to blood, and TCR repertoires in tissue are likely to differ from TCR repertoires in blood. Pairwise subsampling indicated that sequencing depth was expected to affect the degree of clonotype sharing among donors.

Donors were healthy HIV-negative adults with no recently reported acute infections or vaccinations. All donors were Caucasian adults living in Nashville, Tennessee, USA. For unsorted samples, 90 million or so PBMCs were counted and genomic DNA was extracted with the QIAamp DNA Blood Mini kit. Blood was obtained by leukapheresis, after which PBMCs were separated by Ficoll-Histopaque density gradient centrifugation and cryopreserved in liquid nitrogen vapor phase. About this clone: It lacks a known antigen. No base quality information exists; no much larger clone differs at one position. The same CDR3 is also encoded by other DNA sequences in this sample.

V is pared back by 5 bases and J by 2 bases, with 5 bases lying between the germline termini. Taken from the germline V gene (reference sequence), the CDR1 and CDR2 loops are DFQATT and SNEGSKA. The CDR3 runs 11 residues from the cysteine to the phenylalanine. The retained sequence is limited to the CDR3, 33 bases, with the frame set at the first base. Using the deep immunoSEQ assay, multiplex PCR amplified TCR CDR3 regions from genomic DNA. Genomic DNA extracted from each cell subset was distributed evenly over all wells of several immunoSEQ 96-well plates, and each plate served as one replicate. For unsorted PBMC, 250 to 350 ng genomic DNA, equal to about 30,000 T cell genomes, was loaded into each replicate PCR. Unsorted PBMC genomic DNA was sequenced across ten immunoSEQ deep assay plates. The purified libraries were quantified using a Qubit 3.0 fluorometer, sized with a Bioanalyzer 2100, and then quantified again using the KAPA Library Quantification kit. Every immunoSEQ 96-well plate was sequenced on a dedicated single-read 150-cycle Illumina NextSeq 550 flow cell. On the authors' methods: Because the immunoSEQ output included only junctional sequences and no quality scores, the filtering could not be the same as the filtering used for full-length reads. Sequences were annotated with PyIR, a Python wrapper for IgBLAST v1.9, and V/J genes and CDR3 were assigned using IMGT germline references. Reads were removed for weak V/J assignments (E-value above 1e-6), missing CDR3, stop codons, out-of-frame junctions, or ambiguous translated residues. A V3J clonotype was defined by an identical inferred V gene, J gene, and CDR3 amino acid sequence. To compute the percentage overlap between repertoires, the number of shared unique clonotypes was divided by the size of the smaller repertoire. Richness of each repertoire was evaluated using RTK rarefaction, the Chao1 estimator, and Recon v2.1 estimates of unobserved clonotypes. Drawn from immuneACCESS, this table holds only the in-frame rearrangements with V and J called that TCRdb kept. Clones are partly lost; checked studies trace under half to an unresolved V gene and leave the rest unexplained. V and J calls and clone size follow that table, whereas D and trimming were derived from the DNA. The table for this sample lists roughly 500,000 clones; approximately 78% of them were counted only once. The top ten hold 12% of the sample.

The V and J segments used are TRBV20-1 and TRBJ2-3; the D gene cannot be named for sure. The source material was PBMCs. This clonotype originated in a woman aged 40 to 55 in good health. Some clones in this sample may be carry-over from other donors' samples. The DNA is TGCAGTGCTCCGTCCACAGATACGCAGTATTTT. It is translated as CSAPSTDTQYF.